One and the same sample provided the 2 T cell receptor beta chains below, sequenced in a study of blood T cell repertoires in COVID-19. The data were produced by immunoSEQ multiplex PCR, yet TCRdb's version contains in-frame clones alone and is incomplete. The table shows fewer than 200,000 clones, with about 83% occurring only once. Sequencing was carried out using peripheral blood. The receptors were gathered from a woman aged 70-85 years with COVID-19, enrolled during active disease.

The sample holds one count of this clone. The V call is TRBV10-3, the J call TRBJ1-5; a possible D gene is TRBD1 (6 bases). The V gene's germline CDR1 is ENHRY and CDR2 SYGVKD. CDR3 length: 12 residues. V lost 6 bases and J 4 bases, leaving 7 bases between the germline ends. DNA for the CDR3: TGTGCCATCAGCGGGACAAATCAGCCCCAGCATTTT. Translating it yields CAISGTNQPQHF.

The chain recombines TRBV28 with TRBJ2-7; no clear D gene. Germline CDR1 MDHEN, CDR2 SYDVKM. This CDR3 region has 14 residues. Trimming cost V 7 bases and J 1 base, with 14 bases left between them. Written as DNA, the CDR3 is TGTGCCAGCACCAGGCAAACAACGTCCTACGAGCAGTACTTC. Protein product: CASTRQTTSYEQYF.